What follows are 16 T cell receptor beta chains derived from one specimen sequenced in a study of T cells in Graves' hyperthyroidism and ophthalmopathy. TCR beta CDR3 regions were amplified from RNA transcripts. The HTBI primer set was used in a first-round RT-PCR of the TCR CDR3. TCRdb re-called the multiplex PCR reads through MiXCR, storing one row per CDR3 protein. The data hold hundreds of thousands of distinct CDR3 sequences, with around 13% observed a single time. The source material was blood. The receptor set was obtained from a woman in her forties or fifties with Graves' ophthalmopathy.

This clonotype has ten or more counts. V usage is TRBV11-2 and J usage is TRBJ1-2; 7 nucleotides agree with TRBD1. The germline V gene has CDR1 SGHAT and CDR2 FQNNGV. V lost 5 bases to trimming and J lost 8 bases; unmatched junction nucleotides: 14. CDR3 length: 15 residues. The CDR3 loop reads CASSPAGRGIVGYTF. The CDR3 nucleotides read TGTGCCAGCAGCCCTGCTGGCAGGGGGATTGTGGGCTACACCTTC.

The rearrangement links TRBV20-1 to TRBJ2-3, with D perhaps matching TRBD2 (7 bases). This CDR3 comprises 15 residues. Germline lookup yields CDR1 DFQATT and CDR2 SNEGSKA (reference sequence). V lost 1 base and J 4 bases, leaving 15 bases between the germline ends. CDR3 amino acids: CSARVRGRAPDTQYF. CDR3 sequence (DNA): TGCAGTGCTAGAGTGAGGGGGAGGGCCCCAGATACGCAGTATTTT.

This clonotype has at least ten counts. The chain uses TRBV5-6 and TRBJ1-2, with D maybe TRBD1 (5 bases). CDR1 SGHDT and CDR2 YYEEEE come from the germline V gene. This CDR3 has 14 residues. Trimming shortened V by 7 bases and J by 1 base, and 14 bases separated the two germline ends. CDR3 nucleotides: TGTGCCAGCGGCCAAGACAGAAGTAACTATGGCTACACCTTC. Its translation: CASGQDRSNYGYTF.

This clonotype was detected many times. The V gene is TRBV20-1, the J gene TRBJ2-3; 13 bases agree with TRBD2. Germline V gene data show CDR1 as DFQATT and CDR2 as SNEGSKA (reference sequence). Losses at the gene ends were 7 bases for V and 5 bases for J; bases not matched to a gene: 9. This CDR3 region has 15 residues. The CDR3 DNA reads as TGCAGTGGTCGGAGACTAGCGGGAGGTCAAGATACGCAGTATTTT. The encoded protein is CSGRRLAGGQDTQYF.

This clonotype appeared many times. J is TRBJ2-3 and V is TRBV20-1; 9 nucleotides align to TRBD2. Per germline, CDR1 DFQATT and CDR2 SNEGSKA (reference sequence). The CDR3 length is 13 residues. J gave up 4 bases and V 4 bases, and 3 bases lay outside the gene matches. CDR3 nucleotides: TGCAGTGCTAATAGCGGGAGCCCAGATACGCAGTATTTT. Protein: CSANSGSPDTQYF.

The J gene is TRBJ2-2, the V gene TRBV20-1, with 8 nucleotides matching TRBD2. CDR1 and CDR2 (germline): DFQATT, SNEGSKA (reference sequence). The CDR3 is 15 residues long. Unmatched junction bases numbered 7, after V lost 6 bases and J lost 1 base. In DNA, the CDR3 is TGCAGTGCCTACTCCAGCGGGAGGAACACCGGGGAGCTGTTTTTT. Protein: CSAYSSGRNTGELFF.

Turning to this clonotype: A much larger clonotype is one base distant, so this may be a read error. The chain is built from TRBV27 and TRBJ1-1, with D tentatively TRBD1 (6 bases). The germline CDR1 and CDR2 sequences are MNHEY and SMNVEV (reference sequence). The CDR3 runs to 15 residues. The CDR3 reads CASSLSQGLNTEASF. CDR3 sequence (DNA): TGTGCCAGCAGTTTAAGCCAGGGGTTGAACACTGAAGCTTCCTTT.

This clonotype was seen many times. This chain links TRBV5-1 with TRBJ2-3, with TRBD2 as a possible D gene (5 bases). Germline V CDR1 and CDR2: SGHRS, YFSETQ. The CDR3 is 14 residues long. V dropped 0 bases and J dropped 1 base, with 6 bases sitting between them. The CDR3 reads CASSLDGGTDTQYF. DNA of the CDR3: TGCGCCAGCAGCTTGGACGGGGGCACAGATACGCAGTATTTT.

CDR3 coding DNA: TGTGCCATCCAAGCGGGGAAGACCCAGTACTTC. Translation gives CAIQAGKTQYF. V and J are TRBV10-3 and TRBJ2-5; TRBD2 aligns across 7 bases. Germline values: CDR1 ENHRY, CDR2 SYGVKD. This CDR3 is built from 11 residues. The junction had 3 bases not matched to a gene; V was cut back by 8 bases and J by 6 bases.

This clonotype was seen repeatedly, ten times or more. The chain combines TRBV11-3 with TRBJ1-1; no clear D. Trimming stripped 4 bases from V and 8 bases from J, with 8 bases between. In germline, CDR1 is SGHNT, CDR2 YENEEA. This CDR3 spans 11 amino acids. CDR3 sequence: CASSSREEAFF. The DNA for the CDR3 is TGTGCCAGCAGCTCCAGAGAAGAAGCTTTCTTT.

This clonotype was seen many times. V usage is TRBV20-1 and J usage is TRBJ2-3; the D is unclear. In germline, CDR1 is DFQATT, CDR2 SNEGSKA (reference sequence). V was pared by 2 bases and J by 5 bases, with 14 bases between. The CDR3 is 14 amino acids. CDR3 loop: CSARRALRVDTQYF. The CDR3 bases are TGCAGTGCTAGAAGGGCCCTCCGGGTAGATACGCAGTATTTT.

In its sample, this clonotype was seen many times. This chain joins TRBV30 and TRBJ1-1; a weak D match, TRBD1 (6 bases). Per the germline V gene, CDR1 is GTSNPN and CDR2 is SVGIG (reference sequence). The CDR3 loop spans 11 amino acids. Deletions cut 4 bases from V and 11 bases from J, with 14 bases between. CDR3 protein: CAWTYGGLAFF. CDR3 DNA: TGTGCCTGGACGTACGGGGGCTTGGCTTTCTTT.

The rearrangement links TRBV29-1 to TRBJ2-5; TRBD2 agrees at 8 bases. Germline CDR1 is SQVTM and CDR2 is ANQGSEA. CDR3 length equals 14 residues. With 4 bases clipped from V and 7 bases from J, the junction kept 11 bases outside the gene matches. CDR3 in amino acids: CSVVTGRGVATQYF. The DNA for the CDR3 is TGCAGCGTTGTCACCGGGAGGGGCGTGGCGACCCAGTACTTC.

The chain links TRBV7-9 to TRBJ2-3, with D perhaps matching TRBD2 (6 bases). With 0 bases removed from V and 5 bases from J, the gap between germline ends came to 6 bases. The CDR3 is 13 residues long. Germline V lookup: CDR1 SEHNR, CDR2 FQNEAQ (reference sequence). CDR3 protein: CASSLAEGDTQYF. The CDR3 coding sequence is TGTGCCAGCAGCTTAGCGGAGGGAGATACGCAGTATTTT.

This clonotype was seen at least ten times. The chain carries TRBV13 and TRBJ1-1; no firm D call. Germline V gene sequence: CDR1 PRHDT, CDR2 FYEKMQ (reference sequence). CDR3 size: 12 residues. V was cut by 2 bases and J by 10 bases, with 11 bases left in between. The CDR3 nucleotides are TGTGCCAGCAGCTTAAGTGGTGTTTCAGCTTTCTTT. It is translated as CASSLSGVSAFF.

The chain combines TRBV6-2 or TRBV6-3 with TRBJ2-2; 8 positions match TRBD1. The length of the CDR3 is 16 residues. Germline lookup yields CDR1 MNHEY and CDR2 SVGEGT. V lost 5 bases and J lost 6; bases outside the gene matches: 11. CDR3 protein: CASSAPGTGKAGELFF. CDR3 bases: TGTGCCAGCAGTGCACCCGGGACAGGAAAAGCCGGGGAGCTGTTTTTT.